The subject of this entry is one TCR beta chain. This CDR3 has 17 amino acids. Germline CDR1 SGHTA, CDR2 FQGNSA. Trimming stripped 5 bases from V and 2 bases from J, with 21 bases between. The data were taken from a study of blood T cell repertoires in COVID-19. Produced via immunoSEQ multiplex PCR; TCRdb's table is partial and in-frame only. The table shows 280,000 or so clones, with approximately 85% occurring only once. Sequences were obtained from PBMCs or T cells enriched from blood (not recorded which). The chain is built from TRBV7-2 and TRBJ1-1, with TRBD1 as a possible D gene (6 bases). This TCR derives from a man younger than 45 who had recovered from COVID-19. This chain's CDR3 is CASSTPGVPIKNTEAFF. The CDR3, as DNA: TGTGCCAGCAGCACCCCAGGGGTCCCTATAAAAAACACTGAAGCTTTCTTT.